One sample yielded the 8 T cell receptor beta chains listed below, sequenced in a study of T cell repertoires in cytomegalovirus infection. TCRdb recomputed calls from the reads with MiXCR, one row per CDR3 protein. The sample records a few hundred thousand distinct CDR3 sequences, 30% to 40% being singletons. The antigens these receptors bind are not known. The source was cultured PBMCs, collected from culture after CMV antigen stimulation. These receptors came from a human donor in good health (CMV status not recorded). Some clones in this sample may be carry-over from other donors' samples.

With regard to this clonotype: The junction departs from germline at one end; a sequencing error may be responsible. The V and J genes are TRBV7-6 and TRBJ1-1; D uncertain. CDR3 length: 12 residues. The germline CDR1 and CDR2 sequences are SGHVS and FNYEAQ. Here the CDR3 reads CTSSLGFTEAFF. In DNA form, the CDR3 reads TGTACCAGCAGCTTAGGGTTCACTGAAGCTTTCTTT.

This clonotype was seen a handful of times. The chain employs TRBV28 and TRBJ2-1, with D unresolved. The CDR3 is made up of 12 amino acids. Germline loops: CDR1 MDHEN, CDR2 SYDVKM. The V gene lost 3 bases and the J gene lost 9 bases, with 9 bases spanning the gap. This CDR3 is CASSFISSEQFF. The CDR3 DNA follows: TGTGCCAGCAGTTTTATAAGTTCTGAGCAGTTCTTC.

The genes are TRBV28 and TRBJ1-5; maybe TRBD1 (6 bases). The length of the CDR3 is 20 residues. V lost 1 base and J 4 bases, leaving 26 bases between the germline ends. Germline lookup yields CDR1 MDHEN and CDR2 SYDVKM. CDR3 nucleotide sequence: TGTGCCAGCAGTTTATTCGGTATAGCCCCCCACAGGGCCGGGAATCAGCCCCAGCATTTT. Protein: CASSLFGIAPHRAGNQPQHF.

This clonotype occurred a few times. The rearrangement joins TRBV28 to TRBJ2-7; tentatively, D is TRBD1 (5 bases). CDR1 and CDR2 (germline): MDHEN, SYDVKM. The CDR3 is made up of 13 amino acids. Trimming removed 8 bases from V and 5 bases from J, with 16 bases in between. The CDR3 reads CASYLSQGNEQYF. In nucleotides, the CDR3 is TGTGCCAGCTACCTCTCCCAGGGAAACGAGCAGTACTTC.

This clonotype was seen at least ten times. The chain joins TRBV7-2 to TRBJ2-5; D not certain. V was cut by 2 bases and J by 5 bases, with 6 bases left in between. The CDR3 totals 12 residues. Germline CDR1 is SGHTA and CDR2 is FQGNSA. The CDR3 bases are TGTGCCAGCAGCTTATCTTCGGAGACCCAGTACTTC. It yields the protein CASSLSSETQYF.

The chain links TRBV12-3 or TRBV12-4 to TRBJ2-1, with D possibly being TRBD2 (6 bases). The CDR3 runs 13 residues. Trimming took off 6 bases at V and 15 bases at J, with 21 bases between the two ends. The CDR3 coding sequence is TGTGCCAGCAGCTATCCTATGGGACTGCGTCCGTTCTTC. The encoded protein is CASSYPMGLRPFF.

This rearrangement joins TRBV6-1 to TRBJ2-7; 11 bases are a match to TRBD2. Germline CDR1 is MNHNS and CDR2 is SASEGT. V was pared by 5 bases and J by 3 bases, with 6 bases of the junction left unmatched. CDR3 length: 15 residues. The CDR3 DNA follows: TGTGCCAGCAGTCACGGGACTAGCGGAAACTACGAGCAGTACTTC. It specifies CASSHGTSGNYEQYF.

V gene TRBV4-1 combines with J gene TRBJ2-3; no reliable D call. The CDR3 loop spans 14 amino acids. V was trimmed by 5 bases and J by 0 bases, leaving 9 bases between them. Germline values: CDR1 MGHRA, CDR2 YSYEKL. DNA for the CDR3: TGCGCCAGCAGCTTCGGAGCTAGCACAGATACGCAGTATTTT. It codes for CASSFGASTDTQYF.